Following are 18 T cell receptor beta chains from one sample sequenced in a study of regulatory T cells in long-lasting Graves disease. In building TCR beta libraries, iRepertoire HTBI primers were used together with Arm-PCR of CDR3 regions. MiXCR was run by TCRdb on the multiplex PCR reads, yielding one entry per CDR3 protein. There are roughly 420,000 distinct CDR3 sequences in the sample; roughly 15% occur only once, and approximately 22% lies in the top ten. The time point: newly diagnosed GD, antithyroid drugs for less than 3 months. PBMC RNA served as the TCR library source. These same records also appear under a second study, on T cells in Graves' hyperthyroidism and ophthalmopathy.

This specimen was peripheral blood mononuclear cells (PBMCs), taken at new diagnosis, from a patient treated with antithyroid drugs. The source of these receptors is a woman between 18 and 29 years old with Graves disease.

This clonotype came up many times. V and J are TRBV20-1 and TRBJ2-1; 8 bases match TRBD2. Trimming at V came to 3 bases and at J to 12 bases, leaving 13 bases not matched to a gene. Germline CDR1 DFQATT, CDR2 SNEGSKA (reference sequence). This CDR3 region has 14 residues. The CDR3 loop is CSASLREAPGGQFF. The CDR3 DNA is TGCAGTGCTAGTTTGCGGGAGGCTCCCGGAGGGCAGTTCTTC.

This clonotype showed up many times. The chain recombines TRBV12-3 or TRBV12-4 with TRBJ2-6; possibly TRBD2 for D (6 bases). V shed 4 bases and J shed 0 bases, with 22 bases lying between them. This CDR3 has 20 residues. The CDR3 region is CASSWVPYRGNLSGANVLTF. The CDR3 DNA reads TGTGCCAGCAGTTGGGTCCCTTATCGGGGGAACCTCTCTGGGGCCAACGTCCTGACTTTC.

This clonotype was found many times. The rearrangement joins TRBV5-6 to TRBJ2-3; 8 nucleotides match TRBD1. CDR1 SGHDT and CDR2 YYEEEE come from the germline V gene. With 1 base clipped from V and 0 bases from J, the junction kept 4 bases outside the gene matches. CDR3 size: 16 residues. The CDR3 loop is CASSLPGQVSTDTQYF. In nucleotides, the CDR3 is TGTGCCAGCAGCTTGCCGGGACAGGTTAGCACAGATACGCAGTATTTT.

Written as DNA, the CDR3 is TGTGCCAGCAGCTTGGCCCCGGGAGCGAGGGAGCCCCAGCATTTT. The encoded protein is CASSLAPGAREPQHF. This chain uses TRBV5-6 with TRBJ1-5, with no clear D. This CDR3 has 15 residues. The germline CDR1 and CDR2 sequences are SGHDT and YYEEEE. V lost 0 bases and J lost 8, with 15 bases in between.

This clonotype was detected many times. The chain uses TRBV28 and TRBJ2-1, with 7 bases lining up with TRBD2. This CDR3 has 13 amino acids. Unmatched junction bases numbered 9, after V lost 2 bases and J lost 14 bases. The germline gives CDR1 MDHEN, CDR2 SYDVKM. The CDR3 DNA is TGTGCCAGCAGTTTAAGCGGGGAAAGCGGAGAGTTCTTC. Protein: CASSLSGESGEFF.

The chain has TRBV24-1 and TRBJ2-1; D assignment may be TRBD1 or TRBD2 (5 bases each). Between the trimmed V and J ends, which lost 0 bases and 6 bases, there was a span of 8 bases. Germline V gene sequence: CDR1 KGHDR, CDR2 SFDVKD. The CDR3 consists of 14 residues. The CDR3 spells CATSDLSGGNEQFF. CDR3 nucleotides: TGTGCCACCAGTGATTTGAGTGGGGGCAATGAGCAGTTCTTC.

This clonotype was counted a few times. CDR3 DNA sequence: TGCGCCAGCAGTGCCGGGATCAATCAGCCCCAGCATTTT. As protein: CASSAGINQPQHF. This rearrangement joins TRBV5-1 to TRBJ1-5, with D hard to call. Germline V gene sequence: CDR1 SGHRS, CDR2 YFSETQ. V was cut by 5 bases and J by 3 bases, with 9 bases left in between. The CDR3 extends over 13 amino acids.

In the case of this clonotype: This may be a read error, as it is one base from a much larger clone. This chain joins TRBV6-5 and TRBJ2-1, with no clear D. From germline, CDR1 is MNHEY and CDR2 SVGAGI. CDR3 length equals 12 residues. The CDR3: CAGSYMGSEQFF. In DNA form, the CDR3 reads TGTGCCGGCAGTTACATGGGAAGTGAGCAGTTCTTC.

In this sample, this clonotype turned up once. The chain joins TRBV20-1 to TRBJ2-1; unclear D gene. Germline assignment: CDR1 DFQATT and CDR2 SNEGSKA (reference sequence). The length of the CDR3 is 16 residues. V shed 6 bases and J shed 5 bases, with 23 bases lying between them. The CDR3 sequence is CSASSLDGFRNNEQFF. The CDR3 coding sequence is TGCAGTGCCAGCAGCTTGGACGGCTTTAGGAACAATGAGCAGTTCTTC.

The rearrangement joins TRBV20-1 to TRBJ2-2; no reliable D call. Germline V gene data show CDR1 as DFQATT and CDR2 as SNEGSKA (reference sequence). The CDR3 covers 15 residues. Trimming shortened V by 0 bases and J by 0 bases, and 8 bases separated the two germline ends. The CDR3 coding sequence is TGCAGTGCTAGAGATGGAGCAGCGAACACCGGGGAGCTGTTTTTT. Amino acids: CSARDGAANTGELFF.

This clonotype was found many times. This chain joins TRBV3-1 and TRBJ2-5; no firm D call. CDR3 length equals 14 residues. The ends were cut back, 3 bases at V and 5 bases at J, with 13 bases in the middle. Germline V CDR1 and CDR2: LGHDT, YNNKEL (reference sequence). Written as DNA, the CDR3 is TGTGCCAGCAGCCAGATCCGAGAGGCGGAGACCCAGTACTTC. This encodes CASSQIREAETQYF.

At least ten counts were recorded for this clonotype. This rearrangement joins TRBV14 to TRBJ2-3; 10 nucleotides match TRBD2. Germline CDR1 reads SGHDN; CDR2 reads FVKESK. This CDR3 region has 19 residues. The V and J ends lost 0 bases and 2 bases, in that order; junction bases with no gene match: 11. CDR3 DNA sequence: TGTGCCAGCAGCCAAGATGCTCGACTAGCGGGCCTACTCACAGATACGCAGTATTTT. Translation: CASSQDARLAGLLTDTQYF.

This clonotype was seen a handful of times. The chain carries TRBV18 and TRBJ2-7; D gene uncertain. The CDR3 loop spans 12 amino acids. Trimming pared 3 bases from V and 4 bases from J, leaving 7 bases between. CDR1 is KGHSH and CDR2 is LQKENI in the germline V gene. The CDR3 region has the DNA TGTGCCAGCTCACCTGAGATTTACGAGCAGTACTTC. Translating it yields CASSPEIYEQYF.

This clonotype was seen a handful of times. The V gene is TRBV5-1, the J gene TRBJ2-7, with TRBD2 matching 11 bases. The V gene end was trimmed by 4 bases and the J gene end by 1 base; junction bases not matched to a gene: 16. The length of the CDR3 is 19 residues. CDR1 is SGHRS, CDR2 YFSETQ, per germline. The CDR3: CASSNPSGLAVRGSYEQYF. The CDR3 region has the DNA TGCGCCAGCAGCAACCCCTCGGGACTAGCGGTAAGAGGGTCCTACGAGCAGTACTTC.

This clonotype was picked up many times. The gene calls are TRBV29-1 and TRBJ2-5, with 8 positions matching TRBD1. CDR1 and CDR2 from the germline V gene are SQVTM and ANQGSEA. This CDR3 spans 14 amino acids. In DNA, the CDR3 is TGCAGTACCGGGACAGGAGGGTCCCAAGAGACCCAGTACTTC. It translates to CSTGTGGSQETQYF.

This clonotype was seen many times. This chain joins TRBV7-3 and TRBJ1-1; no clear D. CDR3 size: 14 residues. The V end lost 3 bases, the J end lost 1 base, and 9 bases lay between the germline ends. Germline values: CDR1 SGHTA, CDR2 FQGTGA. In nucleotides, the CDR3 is TGTGCCAGCAGCTTGAGTACGCAGAACACTGAAGCTTTCTTT. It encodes CASSLSTQNTEAFF.

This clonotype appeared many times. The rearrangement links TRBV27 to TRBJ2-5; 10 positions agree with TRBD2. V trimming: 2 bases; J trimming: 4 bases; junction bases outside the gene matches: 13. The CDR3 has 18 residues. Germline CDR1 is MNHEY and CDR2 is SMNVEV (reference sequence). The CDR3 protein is CASSLGAGGSLSPETQYF. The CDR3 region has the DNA TGTGCCAGCAGTTTAGGAGCGGGAGGGTCACTCTCCCCAGAGACCCAGTACTTC.

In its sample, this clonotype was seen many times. The CDR3: CASSGMGEQFF. Written as DNA, the CDR3 is TGTGCCAGCAGTGGCATGGGAGAGCAGTTCTTC. The chain is built from TRBV6-1 and TRBJ2-1; D remains ambiguous. The ends were cut back, 4 bases at V and 10 bases at J, with 8 bases in the middle. The CDR3 covers 11 residues. CDR1 MNHNS and CDR2 SASEGT come from the germline V gene.